A single sample is the source of the 9 T cell receptor beta chains below, sequenced in a study of shared clonotypes between healthy human individuals. Libraries were prepared by immunoSEQ multiplex PCR; TCRdb keeps only in-frame clonotypes and omits some of them. Among around 650,000 clones listed, approximately 96% were seen once. CD8 cells classed as naive were CD45RO-negative and positively selected for CCR7, excluding terminally differentiated effector memory CD45RA+ cells. Sequencing used naive CD8+ T cells sorted from blood. These TCRs come from a woman aged 25 to 39 in good health.

For this clone: Its ends do not fully match the called genes, so a read error is possible. V is TRBV4-1 and J is TRBJ1-4; D is perhaps TRBD1 (5 bases). From germline, CDR1 is MGHRA and CDR2 YSYEKL. This CDR3 is built from 16 residues. CDR3 sequence: CASSEEDSPANEKLFF. CDR3 coding DNA: TGCGCCAGCAGCGAAGAAGACAGTCCCGCCAACGAAAAACTGTTTTTT.

The rearrangement uses TRBV28 and TRBJ2-1, with TRBD2 identical over 10 bases. V shed 5 bases, J shed 8 bases, and the junction held 6 bases outside the gene matches. CDR1 and CDR2 (germline): MDHEN, SYDVKM. The CDR3 runs 14 residues. Here the CDR3 reads CASSPLAGGYEQFF. In nucleotides, the CDR3 is TGTGCCAGCAGTCCCTTAGCGGGAGGCTATGAGCAGTTCTTC.

V gene TRBV9 combines with J gene TRBJ2-3; D is perhaps TRBD1 (6 bases). Trimming stripped 3 bases from V and 2 bases from J, with 19 bases between. Germline V gene sequence: CDR1 SGDLS, CDR2 YYNGEE. The CDR3 is 17 amino acids. The CDR3 loop is CASSGEVGGTTTDTQYF. CDR3 DNA sequence: TGTGCCAGCAGCGGAGAGGTAGGGGGTACTACCACAGATACGCAGTATTTT.

The gene calls are TRBV18 and TRBJ1-3; 7 bases fit TRBD1. V trimming: 5 bases; J trimming: 0 bases; junction bases outside the gene matches: 10. CDR1 and CDR2 from the germline V gene are KGHSH and LQKENI. This CDR3 has 17 residues. Here the CDR3 reads CASSFQTGAPSGNTIYF. CDR3 in DNA: TGTGCCAGCTCATTTCAAACAGGGGCTCCCTCTGGAAACACCATATATTTT.

The rearrangement joins TRBV10-3 to TRBJ1-1; possible D gene TRBD1, 6 bases. The V end lost 0 bases, the J end lost 4 bases, and 18 bases lay between the germline ends. The V gene's germline CDR1 is ENHRY and CDR2 SYGVKD. The CDR3 contains 17 residues. The CDR3: CAISESRGSAGGTEAFF. CDR3 sequence (DNA): TGTGCCATCAGTGAGTCTAGGGGGTCGGCAGGCGGCACTGAAGCTTTCTTT.

This CDR3 is CASSQSGIGRAGYEQYF. The DNA of the CDR3 is TGTGCCAGCAGCCAATCGGGAATTGGGAGGGCCGGGTACGAGCAGTACTTC. The chain joins TRBV16 to TRBJ2-7, with 7 bases fitting TRBD2. The germline CDR1 and CDR2 sequences are KGHSY and FQNENV. With 0 bases clipped from V and 4 bases from J, the junction kept 12 bases outside the gene matches. The length of the CDR3 is 17 residues.

The gene calls are TRBV4-1 and TRBJ2-1; maybe TRBD2 (5 bases). With 6 bases removed from V and 0 bases from J, the gap between germline ends came to 12 bases. This CDR3 has 15 amino acids. The germline gives CDR1 MGHRA, CDR2 YSYEKL. As DNA, the CDR3 is TGCGCCAGCAGGCTCTCGGCGGGCTCCTACAATGAGCAGTTCTTC. Its protein is CASRLSAGSYNEQFF.

V and J are TRBV7-7 and TRBJ2-2; TRBD2 might be the D (6 bases). Trimming removed 5 bases at V and 1 base at J, with 11 bases between. The length of the CDR3 is 15 residues. From germline, CDR1 is SSHAT and CDR2 FNYEAQ (reference sequence). The CDR3 here is CASSPGGLNTGELFF. In DNA form, the CDR3 reads TGTGCCAGCAGCCCCGGGGGTTTGAACACCGGGGAGCTGTTTTTT. The variable domain in full, completed from reference TRBV7-7 and TRBJ2-2, reads GAGVSQSPRYKVTKRGQDVTLRCDPISSHATLYWYQQALGQGPEFLTYFNYEAQPDKSGLPSDRFSAERPEGSISTLTIQRTEQRDSAMYRCASSPGGLNTGELFFGEGSRLTVL.

The chain employs TRBV9 and TRBJ2-1; D is unresolved. Germline CDR1 reads SGDLS; CDR2 reads YYNGEE. This CDR3 spans 14 amino acids. V lost 3 bases and J 1 base, leaving 8 bases between the germline ends. The DNA of the CDR3 is TGTGCCAGCAGCGCAGTGGGTTCCTACAATGAGCAGTTCTTC. The encoded protein is CASSAVGSYNEQFF.